This T cell receptor (beta chain) is drawn from a study of T cells after posttransplantation cyclophosphamide. The CDR3 is 13 amino acids. Per germline, CDR1 SGHDT and CDR2 YYEEEE. Trimming removed 4 bases from V and 6 bases from J, with 12 bases in between. A marrow graft followed busulfan-fludarabine conditioning, with cyclophosphamide on days +3 and +4. Some clones are missing from TCRdb's copy, which holds only in-frame ones; the method was immunoSEQ multiplex PCR. The table records some 5,000 clones without singletons, the ten largest covering roughly 16%. This clone was seen many times. The sequence was collected from a female patient between 30 and 39 years old who received an allogeneic stem cell transplant from an unrelated donor, was CMV-positive, and had acute and chronic GVHD. Some T cells may originate from the graft donor. The specimen comprised PBMCs, sampled after allogeneic stem cell transplant with posttransplant cyclophosphamide. The chain has TRBV5-6 and TRBJ2-3, with D unresolved. CDR3 DNA: TGTGCCAGCAGCCTTCCTAGTGGGGATACGCAGTATTTT. It specifies CASSLPSGDTQYF.